This T cell receptor (beta chain) is drawn from a study of CXCR3-negative and CXCR3-positive naive CD8 T cells. Study-wide results and caveats: CXCR3-negative naive cells had less hydrophobic TRB CDR3s than did CXCR3-positive naive cells.

Researchers prepared the TRB cDNA libraries using 5' RACE with UMI labels. From its re-call of the 5' RACE reads, TCRdb lists each CDR3 protein once, without DNA. The sample holds 120,000 to 150,000 distinct CDR3 sequences. Details on this clonotype: Antigen unknown.

Identification of naive CD8+ T cells rested on CD45RO-CCR7+CD27+CD95- status. This CDR3 contains 14 residues. Looked up from germline, CDR1 is SQVTM and CDR2 is ANQGSEA. The origin of this receptor is a human donor in good health. Some clones in this sample may be carry-over from other donors' samples. Material for sequencing was naive CXCR3+ CD8+ T cells from blood. The sample's subset: CD45RO-CCR7+CD27+CD95- naive CD8+ T cells expressing CXCR3 (TNR3+). The chain has TRBV29-1 and TRBJ2-1; the TCRdb D gene call, TRBD2, has no DNA to confirm it. The CDR3 loop reads CSVDMGLETNEQFF.